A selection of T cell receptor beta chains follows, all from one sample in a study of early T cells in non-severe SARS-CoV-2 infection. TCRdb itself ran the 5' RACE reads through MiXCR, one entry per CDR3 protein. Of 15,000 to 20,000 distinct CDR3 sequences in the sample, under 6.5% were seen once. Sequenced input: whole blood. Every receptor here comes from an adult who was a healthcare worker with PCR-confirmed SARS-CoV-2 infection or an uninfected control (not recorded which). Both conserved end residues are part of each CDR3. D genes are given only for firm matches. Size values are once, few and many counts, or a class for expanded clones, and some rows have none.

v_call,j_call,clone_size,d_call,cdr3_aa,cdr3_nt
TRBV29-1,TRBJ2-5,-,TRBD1,CSVDGTGVRETQYF,TGCAGCGTCGATGGGACAGGGGTGAGAGAGACCCAGTACTTC
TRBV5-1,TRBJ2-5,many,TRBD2,CASKETSRLRRETQYF,TGCGCCAGCAAGGAGACTAGCCGGTTACGACGGGAGACCCAGTACTTC
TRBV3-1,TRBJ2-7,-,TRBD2,CASSQDPWGGEQYF,TGTGCCAGCAGCCAAGATCCGTGGGGGGGCGAGCAGTACTTC
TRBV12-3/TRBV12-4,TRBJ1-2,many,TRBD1,CASSEDRGVSGYTF,TGTGCCAGCAGCGAGGACAGGGGAGTGAGTGGCTACACCTTC
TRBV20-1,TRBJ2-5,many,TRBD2,CRPEVAGAGGETQYF,TGCAGACCAGAAGTAGCGGGAGCCGGGGGAGAGACCCAGTACTTC
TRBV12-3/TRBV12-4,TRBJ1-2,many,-,CASSLAGRKTNGYTF,TGTGCCAGCAGTTTAGCGGGCAGGAAAACAAATGGCTACACCTTC
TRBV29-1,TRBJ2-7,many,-,CSVWTSSYEQYF,TGCAGCGTCTGGACATCCTCCTACGAGCAGTACTTC
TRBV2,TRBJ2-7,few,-,CASIGLRYEQYF,TGTGCCAGCATAGGTTTGCGCTACGAGCAGTACTTC
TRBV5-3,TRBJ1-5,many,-,CARSLDCNQPQHF,TGTGCCAGAAGCTTGGATTGCAATCAGCCCCAGCATTTT
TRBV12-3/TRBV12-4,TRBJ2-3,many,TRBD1,CASSYRDSPTDTQYF,TGTGCCAGCAGTTACCGGGACAGCCCCACAGATACGCAGTATTTT
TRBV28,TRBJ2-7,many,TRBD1,CASTPRTGRSYEQYF,TGTGCCAGCACTCCACGGACAGGGAGGTCCTACGAGCAGTACTTC
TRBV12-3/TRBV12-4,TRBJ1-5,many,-,CASSFGGSNQPQHF,TGTGCCAGCAGTTTCGGGGGTAGCAATCAGCCCCAGCATTTT
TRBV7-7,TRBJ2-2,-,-,CASSLIITGELFF,TGTGCTAGCAGCTTAATCATCACCGGGGAGCTGTTTTTT
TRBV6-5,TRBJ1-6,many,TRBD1,CASSYTTGGLSPLHF,TGTGCCAGCAGTTACACGACAGGGGGTCTGTCACCCCTCCACTTT
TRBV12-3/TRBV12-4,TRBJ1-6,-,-,CASSLWAEAALHF,TGTGCCAGCAGTTTATGGGCGGAAGCGGCCCTCCACTTT
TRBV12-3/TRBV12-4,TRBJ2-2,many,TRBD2,CASTPRASGANTGELFF,TGTGCCAGCACCCCTAGGGCTAGCGGAGCGAACACCGGGGAGCTGTTTTTT
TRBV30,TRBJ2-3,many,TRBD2,CAWSVDGRDTQYF,TGTGCCTGGAGTGTAGACGGGAGGGATACGCAGTATTTT
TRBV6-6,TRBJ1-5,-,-,CASSYAGVGNQPQHF,TGTGCCAGCAGTTACGCAGGGGTCGGCAATCAGCCCCAGCATTTT
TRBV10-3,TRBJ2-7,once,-,CAISDRPGEGYEQYF,TGTGCCATCAGTGATCGTCCGGGAGAAGGCTACGAGCAGTACTTC
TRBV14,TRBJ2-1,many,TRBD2,CASSLGSSGTYNEQFF,TGTGCCAGCAGCCTGGGTTCTAGCGGCACCTACAATGAGCAGTTCTTC
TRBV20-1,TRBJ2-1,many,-,CSARDGINEQFF,TGCAGTGCTAGAGATGGGATCAATGAGCAGTTCTTC
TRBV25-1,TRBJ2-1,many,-,CASSGSDLAYNEQFF,TGTGCCAGCAGTGGATCGGACCTAGCCTACAATGAGCAGTTCTTC
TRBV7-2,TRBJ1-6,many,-,CASSPRQANSPLHF,TGTGCCAGCAGCCCTCGACAGGCTAATTCACCCCTCCACTTT
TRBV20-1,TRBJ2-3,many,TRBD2,CSARDRLAGARAQYF,TGCAGTGCTAGAGATCGGCTAGCGGGGGCCCGGGCGCAGTATTTT
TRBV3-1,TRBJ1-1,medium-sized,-,CASSQVNRKGGEAFF,TGTGCCAGCAGCCAAGTAAACAGGAAGGGGGGTGAAGCTTTCTTT
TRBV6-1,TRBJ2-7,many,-,CASSEAWWWGANNEQYF,TGTGCCAGCAGTGAAGCATGGTGGTGGGGGGCGAATAACGAGCAGTACTTC
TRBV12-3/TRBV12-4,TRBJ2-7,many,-,CASSSRTGIEQYF,TGTGCCAGCAGTTCTAGGACGGGTATAGAGCAGTACTTC
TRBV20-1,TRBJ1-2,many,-,CSASGNGYTF,TGCAGTGCTTCCGGGAATGGCTACACCTTC
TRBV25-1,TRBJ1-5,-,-,CASSESEDSNQPQHF,TGTGCCAGCAGTGAATCGGAAGACTCCAATCAGCCCCAGCATTTT
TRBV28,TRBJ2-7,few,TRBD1,CASSPTGTGGYEQYF,TGTGCCAGCAGCCCGACCGGGACAGGGGGATACGAGCAGTACTTC
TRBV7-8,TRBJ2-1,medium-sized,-,CASSSRGTFSYNEQFF,TGTGCCAGCAGCTCCCGAGGGACCTTTTCCTACAATGAGCAGTTCTTC
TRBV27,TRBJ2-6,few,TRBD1,CASSFRTGGSGANVLTF,TGTGCCAGCAGTTTCCGTACAGGGGGCAGTGGGGCCAACGTCCTGACTTTC
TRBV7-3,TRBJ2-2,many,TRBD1,CASSLSGTGGSGELFF,TGTGCCAGCAGCTTGTCCGGGACAGGGGGATCCGGGGAGCTGTTTTTT
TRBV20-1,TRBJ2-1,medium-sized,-,CSARDGRSYNEQFF,TGCAGTGCTAGAGATGGACGGTCCTACAATGAGCAGTTCTTC
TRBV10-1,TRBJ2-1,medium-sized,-,CASSESSGKNEQFF,TGCGCCAGCAGTGAGTCCTCTGGAAAGAATGAGCAGTTCTTC
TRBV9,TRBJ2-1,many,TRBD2,CASSVGSAGGLDEQFF,TGTGCCAGCAGCGTAGGGTCGGCGGGAGGCCTCGATGAGCAGTTCTTC
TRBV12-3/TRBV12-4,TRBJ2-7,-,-,CASSLGVFSYEQYF,TGTGCCAGCAGTTTAGGGGTCTTCTCCTACGAGCAGTACTTC
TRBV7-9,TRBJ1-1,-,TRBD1,CASREDGGTGGTEAFF,TGTGCCAGCAGGGAAGATGGGGGGACAGGCGGCACTGAAGCTTTCTTT
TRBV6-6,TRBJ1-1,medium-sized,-,CASSFSENTEAFF,TGTGCCAGCAGTTTCAGCGAGAACACTGAAGCTTTCTTT
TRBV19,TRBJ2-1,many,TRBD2,CASSPAGGTDEQFF,TGTGCCAGTAGCCCTGCGGGGGGGACGGATGAGCAGTTCTTC
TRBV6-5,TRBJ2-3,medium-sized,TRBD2,CVITSARTDTQYF,TGTGTGATTACTAGCGCCCGCACAGATACGCAGTATTTT
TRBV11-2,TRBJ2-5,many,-,CASSHLFETQYF,TGTGCCAGCAGCCACCTCTTCGAGACCCAGTACTTC
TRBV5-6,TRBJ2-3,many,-,CASSSVVRDTQYF,TGTGCCAGCAGCTCAGTAGTTAGAGATACGCAGTATTTT
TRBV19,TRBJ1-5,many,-,CASSIGPPVRSNQPQHF,TGTGCCAGTAGTATAGGTCCGCCTGTAAGGAGCAATCAGCCCCAGCATTTT
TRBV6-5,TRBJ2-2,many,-,CASSFRTGELFF,TGTGCCAGCAGTTTCCGTACCGGGGAGCTGTTTTTT
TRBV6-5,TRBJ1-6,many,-,CASKEVREGNSPLHF,TGTGCCAGCAAAGAGGTCAGGGAAGGGAATTCACCCCTCCACTTT
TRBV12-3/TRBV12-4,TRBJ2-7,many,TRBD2,CASSETSGAYEQYF,TGTGCCAGCAGTGAAACTAGCGGGGCCTACGAGCAGTACTTC
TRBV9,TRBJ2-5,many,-,CASSVEGLRQETQYF,TGTGCCAGCAGCGTAGAAGGGCTGCGCCAAGAGACCCAGTACTTC
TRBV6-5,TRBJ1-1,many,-,CASSYSILSPEAFF,TGTGCCAGCAGTTACTCGATTCTTAGCCCTGAAGCTTTCTTT
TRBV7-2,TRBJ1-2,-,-,CASSPRVTLYGYTF,TGTGCCAGCAGCCCGCGGGTCACTCTCTATGGCTACACCTTC
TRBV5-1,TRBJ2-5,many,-,CASSPTGQETQYF,TGCGCCAGCAGTCCGACAGGTCAAGAGACCCAGTACTTC
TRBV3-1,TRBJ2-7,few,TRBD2,CASSQEWAGGGHEQYF,TGTGCCAGCAGCCAAGAATGGGCGGGGGGCGGCCACGAGCAGTACTTC